A selection of T cell receptor beta chains follows, all from one sample in a study of cytomegalovirus exposure and HLA in healthy donors. The repertoire was sequenced with immunoSEQ multiplex PCR; TCRdb's copy has only in-frame clones and lacks some. The profile shows about 130,000 clones, approximately 80% of them singletons. Sequenced sample: PBMCs. The receptors originated from a female donor in good health and CMV-seronegative. The CDR3 runs from the conserved cysteine through the conserved F or W. A D gene is named only where the DNA matches it firmly. Where a row states a size, it is once, few, many or the class of an expanded clone; other rows omit it.

size,J,V,D,DNA,CDR3
NA,TRBJ2-1,TRBV7-3,TRBD2,TGTGCCAGCAGATCGGGACTAGACCCCGGGGGCGAGCAGTTCTTC,CASRSGLDPGGEQFF
NA,TRBJ2-7,TRBV2,TRBD1,TGTGCCAGCAGATGGGACAGGGGTAACTACGAGCAGTACTTC,CASRWDRGNYEQYF
NA,TRBJ1-2,TRBV5-1,NA,TGCGCCAGCAGCGAGGACAGCTATGGCTACACCTTC,CASSEDSYGYTF
NA,TRBJ2-3,TRBV7-3,NA,TGTGCCAGCAGACTTACTCCCACCACAGATACGCAGTATTTT,CASRLTPTTDTQYF
NA,TRBJ1-5,TRBV19,TRBD1,TGTGCCAGTAGTCCGGACAGGGGGTCGTATCAGCCCCAGCATTTT,CASSPDRGSYQPQHF
NA,TRBJ2-1,TRBV19,TRBD1,TGTGCCAGTAGAACCGACAGGGGGAAATCCTACAATGAGCAGTTCTTC,CASRTDRGKSYNEQFF
NA,TRBJ2-1,TRBV7-9,NA,TGTGCCAGCAGCTTACCAGGGGCGCGCGGGGGATTCTACAATGAGCAGTTCTTC,CASSLPGARGGFYNEQFF
NA,TRBJ2-5,TRBV5-4,NA,TGTGCCAGCAGGGCGCAAGGGGGAGAGTACTTC,CASRAQGGEYF
NA,TRBJ1-3,TRBV5-1,NA,TGCGCCAGCAGCCGGGAGACAGACATGTGGAACACCATATATTTT,CASSRETDMWNTIYF
NA,TRBJ2-7,TRBV19,NA,TGTGCCAGTAGCCAAGGACAGTCTTACGAGCAGTACTTC,CASSQGQSYEQYF
NA,TRBJ1-1,TRBV4-3,NA,TGCGCCAGCAGCCAAGATGAGGGGGAGAGCACTGAAGCTTTCTTT,CASSQDEGESTEAFF
few,TRBJ2-7,TRBV29-1,TRBD2,TGCAGCGTTCGGGGGGCGGGAGGCTCTTCCTACGAGCAGTACTTC,CSVRGAGGSSYEQYF
NA,TRBJ1-1,TRBV5-1,TRBD1,TGCGCCAGCAGCTCGACAGGGGTGAACACTGAAGCTTTCTTT,CASSSTGVNTEAFF
NA,TRBJ1-5,TRBV2,TRBD1,TGTGCCAGCACATCAGGGGGCGGTCAGCCCCAGCATTTT,CASTSGGGQPQHF
NA,TRBJ1-1,TRBV9,TRBD1,TGTGCCAGCAGCGGCGGACAGGGCAATCCTGAAGCTTTCTTT,CASSGGQGNPEAFF
few,TRBJ2-7,TRBV6-1,TRBD2,TGTGCCAGCAGTGAAGGGACTAGCGGGAGCTACGAGCAGTACTTC,CASSEGTSGSYEQYF
NA,TRBJ2-4,TRBV5-1,NA,TGCGCCAGCAGCTTGGGCAGTCTAGCCAAAAACATTCAGTACTTC,CASSLGSLAKNIQYF
NA,TRBJ1-1,TRBV5-6,TRBD1,TGTGCCAGCAGCTGGGGACAGGGATGGACTGAAGCTTTCTTT,CASSWGQGWTEAFF
NA,TRBJ1-1,TRBV7-9,NA,TGTGCCAGCAGCCCAAGATCAGGGGTCCCTGAAGCTTTCTTT,CASSPRSGVPEAFF
NA,TRBJ2-2,TRBV19,TRBD2,TGTGCCAGTAGTAGCTTAGGGACTAGCGGCACCGGGGAGCTGTTTTTT,CASSSLGTSGTGELFF
NA,TRBJ1-1,TRBV6-5,NA,TGTGCCAGCAGTTATTATCCTACAGGCCCCTCGACTGAAGCTTTCTTT,CASSYYPTGPSTEAFF
once,TRBJ2-5,TRBV5-4,NA,TGTGCCAGCAGCTTGGCCGCCGGGAACCAAGAGACCCAGTACTTC,CASSLAAGNQETQYF
NA,TRBJ1-1,TRBV6-5,TRBD1,TGTGCCAGCAGTTACTCCGGACAGGGGGTCGCTGAAGCTTTCTTT,CASSYSGQGVAEAFF
NA,TRBJ2-2,TRBV7-3,NA,TGTGCCAGCAGGCGTAGAGCGGGGAACACCGGGGAGCTGTTTTTT,CASRRRAGNTGELFF
NA,TRBJ2-1,TRBV28,TRBD1,TGTGCCTCAGCTCTGACAGGGTATGAGCAGTTCTTC,CASALTGYEQFF
NA,TRBJ2-7,TRBV11-2,NA,TGTGCCAGCAGCTTAGGTTTGCTAGCGAGATCCTACGAGCAGTACTTC,CASSLGLLARSYEQYF
NA,TRBJ1-5,TRBV5-1,TRBD1,TGCGCCAGCAGCTTAGGGACAGGGGGATCTCAGCCCCAGCATTTT,CASSLGTGGSQPQHF
NA,TRBJ2-1,TRBV4-2,TRBD2,TGTGCCAGCAGCCAAGAAGGACTAGCGGGAGGGAATGAGCAGTTCTTC,CASSQEGLAGGNEQFF
NA,TRBJ2-5,TRBV5-4,TRBD2,TGTGCCAGCAGCGCAGGGACTAGCGGGAGTCAAGAGACCCAGTACTTC,CASSAGTSGSQETQYF
NA,TRBJ2-7,TRBV10-3,NA,TGTGCCATCAGTGACTCCGTGAGGGCCTACTCCTACGAGCAGTACTTC,CAISDSVRAYSYEQYF
NA,TRBJ2-1,TRBV7-9,NA,TGTGCCAGCAGCCCTTCATTCACGGGGTACAATGAGCAGTTCTTC,CASSPSFTGYNEQFF
NA,TRBJ2-7,TRBV19,NA,TGTGCCAGTAGTTTCCATAGCTCCTACGAGCAGTACTTC,CASSFHSSYEQYF
NA,TRBJ1-5,TRBV30,TRBD1,TGTGCCTGGAGTACAGGGGGGAACCAGCCCCAGCATTTT,CAWSTGGNQPQHF
NA,TRBJ1-5,TRBV15,NA,TGTGCCACCAGCAGAATGGACAGCCTCGGGAATCAGCCCCAGCATTTT,CATSRMDSLGNQPQHF
NA,TRBJ2-1,TRBV7-9,NA,TGTGCCAGCCGTCAACGAGGGCCGGACAATGAGCAGTTCTTC,CASRQRGPDNEQFF
NA,TRBJ1-3,TRBV7-6,NA,TGTGCCAGCAGCCCCCGCGGCGGAGACTCTGGAAACACCATATATTTT,CASSPRGGDSGNTIYF
once,TRBJ2-7,TRBV28,NA,TGTGCCAGCAGTTTTACCCCCATAGTCCGGTTCTTCTACGAGCAGTACTTC,CASSFTPIVRFFYEQYF
NA,TRBJ2-7,TRBV7-2,NA,TGTGCCAGCAGCTTAGTTAGCGACGAGCAGTACTTC,CASSLVSDEQYF
NA,TRBJ1-2,TRBV6-6,NA,TGTGCCAGCAGTCAAGCGGATGGCTACACCTTC,CASSQADGYTF
NA,TRBJ1-1,TRBV30,NA,TGTGCCTGGAGTGTGCTGGCAGAAGCTTTCTTT,CAWSVLAEAFF
NA,TRBJ2-5,TRBV5-6,NA,TGTGCCAGCAGCTCGGGCGGGCAGGCCTCTTGGGAGTACTTC,CASSSGGQASWEYF
NA,TRBJ1-1,TRBV6-5,NA,TGTGCCAGCAGCTCCGGGGAAATAAACACTGAAGCTTTCTTT,CASSSGEINTEAFF
NA,TRBJ2-1,TRBV19,TRBD1,TGTGCCAGTACCTTCGGGGACAGGGAATCCAATGAGCAGTTCTTC,CASTFGDRESNEQFF
once,TRBJ2-7,TRBV27,TRBD1,TGTGCCAGCAGTTTATCCTGGACAGGGGTCTACGAGCAGTACTTC,CASSLSWTGVYEQYF
NA,TRBJ1-1,TRBV29-1,TRBD1,TGCAGCGGAGGGGGCAGGTACACTGAAGCTTTCTTT,CSGGGRYTEAFF
few,TRBJ1-1,TRBV13,NA,TGTGCCAGCTCCATTACTCCCACTGAAGCTTTCTTT,CASSITPTEAFF
NA,TRBJ1-2,TRBV27,NA,TGTGCCAGCAGTTCTACTGGACAGACTTATGGCTACACCTTC,CASSSTGQTYGYTF
NA,TRBJ1-1,TRBV28,TRBD1,TGTGCCAGCAGCTTGCAGGGGGGTGGAGCTTTCTTT,CASSLQGGGAFF
NA,TRBJ2-7,TRBV7-3,TRBD1,TGTGCCAGCTCCTTAGGGACAGGGGCCGAGCAGTACTTC,CASSLGTGAEQYF
NA,TRBJ2-1,TRBV28,TRBD2,TGTGCCAGCAGTCGCCCTGGTAGACTAGCCTCACTCAACGGCCGCAAGTACAATGAGCAGTTCTTC,CASSRPGRLASLNGRKYNEQFF
NA,TRBJ2-5,TRBV29-1,TRBD2,TGCAGCGTTTCTAGCGGGGAGGAGACCCAGTACTTC,CSVSSGEETQYF
NA,TRBJ1-4,TRBV7-7,TRBD1,TGTGCCAGCAGCCAAAGGGGGCGCGGGCGCGAAAAACTGTTTTTT,CASSQRGRGREKLFF
NA,TRBJ2-3,TRBV11-2,TRBD2,TGTGCCAGCAGCTACAGCGGGACTAGCACAGATACGCAGTATTTT,CASSYSGTSTDTQYF
NA,TRBJ1-1,TRBV6-5,NA,TGTGCCAGCAGTTACTCGTTGGGACAGAACACTGAAGCTTTCTTT,CASSYSLGQNTEAFF
NA,TRBJ2-2,TRBV10-3,NA,TGTGCCATCAGTGAGTCGGGGCCCACCGGGGAGCTGTTTTTT,CAISESGPTGELFF